Presented here are 11 T cell receptor beta chains from one specimen sequenced in a study of blood T cell repertoires in COVID-19. Repertoires were generated with immunoSEQ multiplex PCR, while TCRdb's copy carries only in-frame clones and drops some. Among about 480,000 clones listed, 85% to 90% were seen once. The sample comprised peripheral blood. These receptors were obtained from a woman aged 25 to 39 with acute or convalescent COVID-19.

This rearrangement joins TRBV6-5 to TRBJ2-7, with 8 nucleotides matching TRBD1. This CDR3 comprises 15 residues. CDR1 MNHEY and CDR2 SVGAGI come from the germline V gene. After removal of 7 bases from V and 2 bases from J, the junction contained 10 bases not matched to a gene. The DNA for the CDR3 is TGTGCCAGCAATTGGGAGGTGGGACAGGCCTACGAGCAGTACTTC. Amino acid sequence: CASNWEVGQAYEQYF.

The rearrangement joins TRBV6-1 to TRBJ2-7; D might be TRBD2 (6 bases). V was trimmed by 2 bases and J by 5 bases, leaving 13 bases between them. The CDR3 totals 14 residues. From germline, CDR1 is MNHNS and CDR2 SASEGT. In DNA form, the CDR3 reads TGTGCCAGCAGTGAACGTGGACTAACAAACGAGCAGTACTTC. Protein: CASSERGLTNEQYF.

This clone was detected only a few times. The identical CDR3 is also encoded by other nucleotide sequences in the sample. The gene calls are TRBV5-1 and TRBJ1-1; unclear D gene. V was cut by 2 bases and J by 1 base, with 6 bases left in between. CDR1 SGHRS and CDR2 YFSETQ come from the germline V gene. CDR3 size: 13 residues. CDR3 amino acids: CASSLTGNTEAFF. Written as DNA, the CDR3 is TGCGCCAGCAGCTTAACGGGGAACACTGAAGCTTTCTTT.

The V and J genes are TRBV11-2 and TRBJ2-7, with 8 bases lining up with TRBD1. V lost 4 bases and J lost 6; bases outside the gene matches: 11. Per the germline V gene, CDR1 is SGHAT and CDR2 is FQNNGV. The CDR3 covers 15 residues. DNA for the CDR3: TGTGCCAGCAGCTCCGGACAGGGTATTTTCCGCGAGCAGTACTTC. Its protein is CASSSGQGIFREQYF. Supplemented by reference TRBV11-2 and TRBJ2-7, the full variable domain reads EAGVAQSPRYKIIEKRQSVAFWCNPISGHATLYWYQQILGQGPKLLIQFQNNGVVDDSQLPKDRFSAERLKGVDSTLKIQPAKLEDSAVYLCASSSGQGIFREQYFGPGTRLTVT.

The V call is TRBV5-1, the J call TRBJ2-3; 7 bases match TRBD2. Trimming at V came to 5 bases and at J to 9 bases, leaving 6 bases not matched to a gene. CDR1 SGHRS and CDR2 YFSETQ come from the germline V gene. The CDR3 runs 12 residues. The DNA of the CDR3 is TGCGCCAGCAGACCTACAGCGGGAACGCAGTATTTT. It encodes CASRPTAGTQYF.

This clone was detected a few times. This chain links TRBV7-9 with TRBJ2-5, with TRBD2 identical over 7 bases. The CDR3 covers 18 residues. Trimming cost V 2 bases and J 5 bases; bases outside gene matches: 17. In germline, CDR1 is SEHNR, CDR2 FQNEAQ (reference sequence). The CDR3 here is CASSLPKRGTVKRETQYF. In nucleotides, the CDR3 is TGTGCCAGCAGCTTACCAAAGCGGGGTACAGTGAAGCGGGAGACCCAGTACTTC. Filled out from reference TRBV7-9 and TRBJ2-5, the complete variable domain reads DTGVSQNPRHKITKRGQNVTFRCDPISEHNRLYWYRQTLGQGPEFLTYFQNEAQLEKSRLLSDRFSAERPKGSFSTLEIQRTEQGDSAMYLCASSLPKRGTVKRETQYFGPGTRLLVL.

This rearrangement joins TRBV21-1 to TRBJ2-4; TRBD1 is taken as the D call from the table, unchecked against the DNA. TRBV21-1 is given as a pseudogene. This CDR3 has 16 residues. The CDR3 sequence is CASSRTQGVAKNIQYF. CDR3 sequence (DNA): TGTGCCAGCAGCAGAACACAGGGGGTAGCCAAAAACATTCAGTACTTC.

This clone is a singleton in its sample. The V gene is TRBV7-3, the J gene TRBJ2-5, with a weak D call TRBD2 (5 bases). The CDR3 spans 16 residues. V was trimmed by 1 base and J by 5 bases, leaving 17 bases between them. Germline assignment: CDR1 SGHTA and CDR2 FQGTGA. CDR3 protein: CASSLNSPGAAETQYF. The CDR3 DNA is TGTGCCAGCAGCTTAAATTCCCCCGGAGCGGCGGAGACCCAGTACTTC.

The chain has TRBV10-3 and TRBJ1-1, with 10 bases lining up with TRBD1. The CDR3 is 19 residues long. Germline V lookup: CDR1 ENHRY, CDR2 SYGVKD. The ends lost 5 bases at V and 4 bases at J; junction bases unmatched: 19. The CDR3 nucleotides are TGTGCCATCAGTCATACCCCGGGGACAGGGGTTTCTTTGGGCACTGAAGCTTTCTTT. Residues: CAISHTPGTGVSLGTEAFF.

This rearrangement joins TRBV27 to TRBJ2-6; D remains unclear. CDR1 is MNHEY, CDR2 SMNVEV, per germline (reference sequence). The CDR3 contains 14 residues. Trimming shortened V by 7 bases and J by 1 base, and 8 bases separated the two germline ends. The CDR3 sequence is CASTSQSGANVLTF. In DNA form, the CDR3 reads TGTGCCAGCACCTCACAGTCTGGGGCCAACGTCCTGACTTTC.

The chain carries TRBV6-5 and TRBJ2-7; TRBD1 matches at 12 bases. Trimming cost V 4 bases and J 6 bases; bases outside gene matches: 1. The CDR3 extends over 13 amino acids. Germline V lookup: CDR1 MNHEY, CDR2 SVGAGI. The chain's CDR3 is CASSLGQGAEQYF. Here the CDR3 DNA reads TGTGCCAGCAGTTTGGGACAGGGGGCCGAGCAGTACTTC.